This T cell receptor (beta chain) was identified during a study of T-cell memory formation after mild COVID-19. In the study overall: Largely, TCR clusters stayed within a single donor. Notes on the study in general: Contracting CD4+ clones sat mainly in CM and EM; CD8+ in EMRA.

Germline V gene data show CDR1 as KGHSH and CDR2 as LQKENI. Germline trimming cut 3 bases from V and 0 bases from J; bases unmatched to any gene: 1. The length of the CDR3 is 15 residues. 5'RACE with constant-segment primers built TCRalpha and TCRbeta cDNA libraries with UMIs. Via MiXCR, TCRdb re-called the 5' RACE reads, giving one row per CDR3 protein. The top ten hold approximately 23% of the sample, which has hundreds of thousands of distinct CDR3 sequences, 15% to 20% seen once. As concerns this clonotype: Its target is unknown.

The sequenced material came from PBMCs or a T cell subset sorted from them (not recorded which). The chain recombines TRBV18 with TRBJ1-1; 10 bases align to TRBD1. This clonotype originated in a man younger than 35 who had mild COVID-19 (a few samples of this study predate the infection). Cell type and time point are not known. CDR3 sequence reads: CASSPGTGVNTEAFF. The CDR3 nucleotides read TGTGCCAGCTCACCCGGGACAGGGGTGAACACTGAAGCTTTCTTT.